The sequence of this T cell receptor (beta chain) was determined in a study of Graves' ophthalmopathy and Graves' hyperthyroidism. For the study at large: Peripheral blood was gathered at the point of initial diagnosis, before any treatment started. Study-level findings and limits: Discrimination between ophthalmopathy and stable hyperthyroidism by a 13-signature model showed nearly 90% sensitivity and about 80% specificity.

This clonotype has ten or more counts. Its antigen is unidentified. Stable hyperthyroid donors showed no ophthalmopathy during 18 months follow-up. Each hyperthyroidism patient was newly diagnosed, with under 2 months' duration, and aged 18 to 65. From RNA, the CDR3 regions of TCR beta chains were amplified and sequenced. Second-round multiplex PCR followed a first-round RT-PCR using HTBI primers. In TCRdb, the multiplex PCR reads were re-called with MiXCR into one record per CDR3 protein. Of hundreds of thousands of distinct CDR3 sequences listed, approximately 22% are singletons. Sequencing was carried out using peripheral blood. The sequence derives from a woman aged 18 to 35 with stable Graves' hyperthyroidism. Some clones in this sample may be carry-over from other donors' samples.

The CDR3 protein is CASSLGLAYLVAKNIQYF. The DNA for the CDR3 is TGCGCCAGCAGCCTAGGACTAGCCTATTTAGTAGCCAAAAACATTCAGTACTTC. V and J are TRBV5-1 and TRBJ2-4; 8 nucleotides align to TRBD2. V was pared by 4 bases and J by 0 bases, with 12 bases of the junction left unmatched. The germline V gene has CDR1 SGHRS and CDR2 YFSETQ. This CDR3 is 18 amino acids long.